The source of this T cell receptor beta chain is a study of cytomegalovirus exposure and HLA in healthy donors. Study results and limitations: Cytomegalovirus-associated status was assigned to approximately 160 TCR beta chains.

Some clones are missing from TCRdb's copy, which holds only in-frame ones; the method was immunoSEQ multiplex PCR. Here the sample spans about 170,000 clones, approximately 96% being singletons. To note about this clone: Its antigen is as yet unknown.

The V gene's germline CDR1 is SGHNT and CDR2 YYREEE (reference sequence). The ends lost 4 bases at V and 5 bases at J; junction bases unmatched: 12. This CDR3 spans 16 amino acids. The genes are TRBV5-4 and TRBJ2-7, with 10 bases matching TRBD1. Material for sequencing was PBMCs. The TCR comes from a woman between 18 and 29 years old in good health and CMV-seronegative. CDR3 nucleotides: TGTGCCAGCAGCCCACGTGCGGGGACAGGGGTTAACGAGCAGTACTTC. Amino acids: CASSPRAGTGVNEQYF.